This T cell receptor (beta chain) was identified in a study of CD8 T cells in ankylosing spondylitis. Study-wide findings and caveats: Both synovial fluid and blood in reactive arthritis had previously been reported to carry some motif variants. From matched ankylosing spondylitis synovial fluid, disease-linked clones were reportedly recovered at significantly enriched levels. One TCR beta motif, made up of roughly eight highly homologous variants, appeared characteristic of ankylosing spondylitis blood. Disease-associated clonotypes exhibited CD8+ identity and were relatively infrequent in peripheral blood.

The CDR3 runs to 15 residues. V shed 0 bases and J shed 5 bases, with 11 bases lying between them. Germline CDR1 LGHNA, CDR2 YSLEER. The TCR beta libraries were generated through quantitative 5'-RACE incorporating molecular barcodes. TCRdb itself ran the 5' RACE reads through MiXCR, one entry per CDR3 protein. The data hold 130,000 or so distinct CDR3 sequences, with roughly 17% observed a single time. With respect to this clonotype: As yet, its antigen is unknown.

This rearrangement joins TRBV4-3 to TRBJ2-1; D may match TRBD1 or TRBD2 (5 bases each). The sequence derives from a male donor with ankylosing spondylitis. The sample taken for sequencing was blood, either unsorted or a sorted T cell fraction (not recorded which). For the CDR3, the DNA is TGCGCCAGCAGCCAAGACCGGGACGGGAACAATGAGCAGTTCTTC. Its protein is CASSQDRDGNNEQFF.